The present T cell receptor beta chain was sequenced within a study of response to subunit inactivated influenza vaccine. Study-level findings and limits: With each seasonal influenza vaccination, the authors suggested, few new T cells are recruited.

The V gene's germline CDR1 is SEHNR and CDR2 FQNEAQ (reference sequence). V lost 4 bases and J 2 bases, leaving 15 bases between the germline ends. The CDR3 spans 15 residues. TCRdb used MiXCR to reprocess the RT-PCR reads, holding one entry per CDR3 protein. This repertoire shows 710,000 or so distinct CDR3 sequences, around a sixth found once; its top ten account for around a tenth. Turning to this clonotype: What it recognizes is unknown.

This receptor was obtained from a man aged 50-59 years who received an inactivated influenza vaccine. Material: PBMCs from blood, obtained roughly 12 days after vaccination. The chain has TRBV7-9 and TRBJ2-7, with no clear D. CDR3 residues: CASSSKAGSAYEQYF. For the CDR3, the DNA is TGTGCCAGCAGCTCCAAGGCCGGATCCGCCTACGAGCAGTACTTC.